This paragraph reports one T cell receptor (beta chain). Its antigen is undetermined. The sample is drawn from a study of STAT3 mutations in large granular lymphocyte leukemia. Study-level points and caveats: Differing intervals and regimens complicate linking therapy response to clone burden. In T-cell large granular lymphocyte leukemia, about half of patients showed multiple immunodominant subclonotypes.

This CDR3 comprises 14 residues. The germline CDR1 and CDR2 sequences are SGHVS and FQNEAQ. The V end was cut by 0 bases, the J end by 5 bases, with 10 bases between. Sequencing used immunoSEQ multiplex PCR; TCRdb keeps in-frame clones, though not all of them. This table holds fewer than 11,000 clones, more than 75% found once. The chain uses TRBV7-8 and TRBJ2-5; TRBD2 might be the D (5 bases). The TCR sequence derives from a man aged 55 to 70 with T-cell large granular lymphocyte leukemia. Some clones in this sample may be carry-over from other donors' samples. The sequencing input was peripheral blood mononuclear cells. CDR3 sequence reads: CASSLAIGGETQYF. The CDR3 DNA sequence: TGTGCCAGCAGCTTAGCGATCGGCGGGGAGACCCAGTACTTC.